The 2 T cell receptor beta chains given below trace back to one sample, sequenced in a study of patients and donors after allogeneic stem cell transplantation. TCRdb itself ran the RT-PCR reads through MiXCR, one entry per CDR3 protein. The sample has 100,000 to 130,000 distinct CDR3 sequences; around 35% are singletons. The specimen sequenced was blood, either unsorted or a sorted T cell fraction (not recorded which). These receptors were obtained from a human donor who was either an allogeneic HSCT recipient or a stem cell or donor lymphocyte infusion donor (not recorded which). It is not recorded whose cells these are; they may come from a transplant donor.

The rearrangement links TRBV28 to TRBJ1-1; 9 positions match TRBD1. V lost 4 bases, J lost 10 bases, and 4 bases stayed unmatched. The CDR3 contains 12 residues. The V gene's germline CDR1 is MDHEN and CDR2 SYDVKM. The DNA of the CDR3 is TGTGCCAGCAGTTCACGGACAGGGGTAGCTTTCTTT. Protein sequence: CASSSRTGVAFF.

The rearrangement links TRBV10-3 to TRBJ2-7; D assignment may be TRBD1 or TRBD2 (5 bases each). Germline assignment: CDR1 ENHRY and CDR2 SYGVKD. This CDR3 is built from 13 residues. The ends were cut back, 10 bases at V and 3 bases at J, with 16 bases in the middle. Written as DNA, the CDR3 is TGTGCCACCACCGGGACCCCAGGCTACGAGCAGTACTTC. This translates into CATTGTPGYEQYF.